The clone carrying this T cell receptor beta chain was detected only a few times. Antigen unknown. The source of the sample is a study of shared clonotypes between healthy human individuals. The CDR3 extends over 16 amino acids. After removal of 7 bases from V and 6 bases from J, the junction contained 13 bases not matched to a gene. Germline V gives CDR1 SGHRS, CDR2 YFSETQ. Broader study findings: Among a few donors, 4.5% to 5.5% of naive CD4 clonotypes were found in common. Only a few donors were included, so the genetic and exposure-history diversity represented was limited.

Sequenced by immunoSEQ multiplex PCR; TCRdb stores in-frame clones only, minus some. The data hold roughly 1,100,000 clones, with more than 65% observed a single time. The sample consisted of memory CD4+ T cells sorted from blood. Described subset: CD45RA-negative fraction. This rearrangement joins TRBV5-1 to TRBJ2-2, with TRBD1 matching over 9 bases. The source is a man younger than 35 in good health. The CDR3 region has the DNA TGCGCCAGCGCCAATTCCGGGACAGGGCTGGCCGGGGAGCTGTTTTTT. As protein: CASANSGTGLAGELFF.